The 18 T cell receptor beta chains given below trace back to one sample, sequenced in a study of blood T cell repertoires in COVID-19. The table came from immunoSEQ multiplex PCR; TCRdb's copy has only in-frame clones and leaves some out. The sample records approximately 220,000 clones, roughly 82% being singletons. The sample consisted of peripheral blood. These TCRs come from an older woman with acute or convalescent COVID-19.

This clone has just one count. The V gene is TRBV10-3, the J gene TRBJ1-3; 7 nucleotides match TRBD1. The CDR3 extends over 15 amino acids. Trimming removed 3 bases from V and 2 bases from J; junction bases left unmatched: 4. Germline loops: CDR1 ENHRY, CDR2 SYGVKD. The CDR3 coding sequence is TGTGCCATCAGTGACCAACAGGGGACTGGAAACACCATATATTTT. Translated: CAISDQQGTGNTIYF.

The gene calls are TRBV3-1 (or the pseudogene TRBV3-2) and TRBJ1-2, with D possibly being TRBD1 (5 bases). From germline, CDR1 is LGHDT and CDR2 YNNKEL (reference sequence). The CDR3 has 14 residues. Trimming removed 4 bases from V and 10 bases from J, with 19 bases in between. In nucleotides, the CDR3 is TGTGCCAGCAGCCTCCCTGGATGGGGGGGTCACTACACCTTC. It translates to CASSLPGWGGHYTF.

A single count supports this clone. The V gene is TRBV7-2, the J gene TRBJ2-3; D is perhaps TRBD2 (7 bases). The CDR3 loop spans 15 amino acids. V was trimmed by 4 bases and J by 2 bases, leaving 13 bases between them. Germline lookup yields CDR1 SGHTA and CDR2 FQGNSA. CDR3 residues: CASSSRGPTTDTQYF. DNA for the CDR3: TGTGCCAGCAGCTCGCGGGGGCCTACCACAGATACGCAGTATTTT.

DNA for the CDR3: TGTGCCAGCAGCCGGGACAGGGCCCACTATGGCTACACCTTC. Translating it yields CASSRDRAHYGYTF. The V call is TRBV5-5, the J call TRBJ1-2; TRBD1 matches 9 bases. The V gene's germline CDR1 is SGHKS and CDR2 YYEKEE (reference sequence). The V and J ends lost 4 bases and 3 bases, in that order; junction bases with no gene match: 4. The CDR3 runs to 14 residues.

This chain connects TRBV9 to TRBJ2-7; possible D gene TRBD1, 6 bases. There are 14 residues in the CDR3. CDR1 and CDR2 from the germline V gene are SGDLS and YYNGEE. V was cut by 4 bases and J by 3 bases, with 14 bases left in between. The DNA for the CDR3 is TGTGCCAGCAGCCCCGGGCAGGGGTACTACGAGCAGTACTTC. This sequence encodes CASSPGQGYYEQYF.

DNA of the CDR3: TGTGCCAGCAGCCTCCGCGCGTCCGATGAGACCCAGTACTTC. Amino acid sequence: CASSLRASDETQYF. The rearrangement links TRBV2 to TRBJ2-5; D not resolved. Trimming left V 6 bases short and J 5 bases short, with 16 bases between. Germline CDR1 is SNHLY and CDR2 is FYNNEI. The CDR3 extends over 14 amino acids.

The chain carries TRBV15 and TRBJ1-1; D perhaps matches TRBD1 (6 bases). The V end lost 3 bases, the J end lost 1 base, and 6 bases lay between the germline ends. In germline, CDR1 is LNHNV, CDR2 YYDKDF (reference sequence). The CDR3 extends over 13 amino acids. The CDR3 nucleotides read TGTGCCACCAGCAGGGGACAGAACACTGAAGCTTTCTTT. As protein: CATSRGQNTEAFF.

The rearrangement joins TRBV5-1 to TRBJ2-2, with a weak D call TRBD1 (5 bases). Trimming stripped 0 bases from V and 2 bases from J, with 8 bases between. CDR3 size: 15 residues. The germline V gene has CDR1 SGHRS and CDR2 YFSETQ. The CDR3 region is CASSLDRPNTGELFF. The CDR3 nucleotides are TGCGCCAGCAGCTTGGACAGGCCTAACACCGGGGAGCTGTTTTTT.

This sequence joins TRBV5-1 and TRBJ2-3; the D is unclear. The length of the CDR3 is 15 residues. Germline CDR1 SGHRS, CDR2 YFSETQ. Deletions cut 0 bases from V and 0 bases from J, with 8 bases between. The CDR3 DNA is TGCGCCAGCAGCTTGGAGACATCCAGCACAGATACGCAGTATTTT. Translated, it gives CASSLETSSTDTQYF.

The chain uses TRBV12-3 or TRBV12-4 and TRBJ1-2; a weak D match, TRBD1 (6 bases). The CDR3 length is 13 residues. Trimming removed 6 bases at V and 5 bases at J, with 13 bases between. The CDR3 reads CASSVRGGYGYTF. For the CDR3, the DNA is TGTGCCAGCAGCGTTAGGGGGGGTTATGGCTACACCTTC.

The chain recombines TRBV3-1 (or the pseudogene TRBV3-2) with TRBJ2-7, with 16 bases that match TRBD2. V lost 3 bases and J lost 2; bases outside the gene matches: 13. The CDR3 spans 20 residues. CDR1 LGHDT and CDR2 YNNKEL come from the germline V gene (reference sequence). The CDR3 spells CASSHNTGTSGGAVTYEQYF. As DNA, the CDR3 is TGTGCCAGCAGCCACAACACCGGGACTAGCGGGGGGGCCGTGACCTACGAGCAGTACTTC.

V gene TRBV4-3 combines with J gene TRBJ2-3, with 8 positions matching TRBD2. The germline V gene encodes CDR1 LGHNA and CDR2 YSLEER. Trimming cost V 3 bases and J 5 bases; bases outside gene matches: 4. CDR3 length equals 14 residues. The DNA for the CDR3 is TGCGCCAGCAGCCAGCGGGGGGCAGGAGATACGCAGTATTTT. As protein: CASSQRGAGDTQYF.

This clone appeared once. J is TRBJ2-3 and V is TRBV11-2; perhaps TRBD2 as D (5 bases). The length of the CDR3 is 16 residues. Trimming took 1 base from V and 0 from J, leaving 11 bases between them. Germline V gives CDR1 SGHAT, CDR2 FQNNGV. The CDR3 here is CASSLGGILSTDTQYF. The CDR3 coding sequence is TGTGCCAGCAGCTTAGGAGGGATCCTAAGCACAGATACGCAGTATTTT.

The chain has TRBV27 and TRBJ2-7; a weak D match, TRBD2 (6 bases). CDR1 and CDR2 from the germline V gene are MNHEY and SMNVEV (reference sequence). V lost 2 bases, J lost 7 bases, and 9 bases lay in between. The CDR3 loop spans 12 amino acids. CDR3: CASSLPAGEQYF. In DNA form, the CDR3 reads TGTGCCAGCAGTTTACCCGCGGGGGAGCAGTACTTC.

This chain uses TRBV4-3 with TRBJ1-1; 7 positions match TRBD1. V shed 7 bases, J shed 3 bases, and the junction held 5 bases outside the gene matches. CDR1 and CDR2 from the germline V gene are LGHNA and YSLEER. CDR3 length equals 13 residues. As DNA, the CDR3 is TGCGCCAGCAACGACAGGGAACACACTGAAGCTTTCTTT. The encoded protein is CASNDREHTEAFF.

This rearrangement joins TRBV19 to TRBJ1-6; no clear D. CDR1 LNHDA and CDR2 SQIVND come from the germline V gene (reference sequence). Trimming pared 5 bases from V and 7 bases from J, leaving 15 bases between. CDR3 size: 15 residues. The CDR3 DNA sequence: TGTGCCAGTAGTCCCCCGCGGCAGACGAATTCACCCCTCCACTTT. It translates to CASSPPRQTNSPLHF.

The chain combines TRBV15 with TRBJ2-6; weak D call: TRBD2 (6 bases). The V end lost 2 bases, the J end lost 0 bases, and 14 bases lay between the germline ends. The CDR3 is made up of 18 amino acids. CDR1 and CDR2 (germline): LNHNV, YYDKDF (reference sequence). CDR3 loop: CATSRLRDFPSGANVLTF. The CDR3, as DNA: TGTGCCACCAGCAGACTCCGGGACTTTCCCTCTGGGGCCAACGTCCTGACTTTC.

The chain is built from TRBV6-5 and TRBJ1-3; TRBD1 aligns across 7 bases. V gave up 0 bases and J gave up 8 bases; unmatched junction bases: 7. Looked up from germline, CDR1 is MNHEY and CDR2 is SVGAGI. This CDR3 region has 15 residues. CDR3 residues: CASSYSTGRSDTIYF. The CDR3 DNA follows: TGTGCCAGCAGTTACTCGACAGGGAGGTCGGACACCATATATTTT.